This T cell receptor beta chain was retrieved from a study of blood T cells in healthy people across ages. Study-level results: It was held that the diversity estimates obtained from one million T cells were underestimates.

PCR was performed a second time for about 7 to 11 cycles using a sample-barcoded 5' primer and a J-beta primer mix. TCRdb called the 5' RACE reads again in MiXCR, with one record for every CDR3 protein. The sample holds 780,000 or so distinct CDR3 sequences; roughly 25% are singletons and the top ten take under 4.5%. CDR3 size: 15 residues. CDR1 KGHSH and CDR2 LQKENI come from the germline V gene. With V trimmed by 3 bases and J by 2 bases, 2 bases remained unmatched. This clonotype was observed a few times. Its target is unknown. In addition, the sample was reused for a study of T cells of mothers and their children. This second report adds: Over 8.5 million TCR beta CDR3 reads were obtained from each mother, and 3 million to 3.5 million from each child. The authors found no persistent microchimeric T cell clones.

The V gene is TRBV18, the J gene TRBJ2-7; 12 bases are shared with TRBD2. The origin of this receptor is a boy between 10 and 17 years old in good health. The sequencing sample was made of blood. Here the CDR3 reads CASSPWTSGTYEQYF. The DNA for the CDR3 is TGTGCCAGCTCACCCTGGACTAGCGGGACCTACGAGCAGTACTTC.